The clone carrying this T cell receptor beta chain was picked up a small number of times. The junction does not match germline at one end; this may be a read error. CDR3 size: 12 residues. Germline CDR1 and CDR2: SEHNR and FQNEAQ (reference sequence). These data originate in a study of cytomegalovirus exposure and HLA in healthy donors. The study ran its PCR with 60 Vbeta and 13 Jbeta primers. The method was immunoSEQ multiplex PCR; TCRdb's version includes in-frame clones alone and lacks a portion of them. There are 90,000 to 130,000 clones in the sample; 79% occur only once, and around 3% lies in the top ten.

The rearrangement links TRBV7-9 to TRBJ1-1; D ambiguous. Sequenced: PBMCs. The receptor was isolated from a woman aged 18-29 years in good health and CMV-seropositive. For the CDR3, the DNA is TGTTCCAGCAGCTTAGGGCAGGCTGAAGCTTTCTTT. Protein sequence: CSSSLGQAEAFF.